The entry below gives a single TCR beta chain sequence along with its context. V was pared by 3 bases and J by 0 bases, with 12 bases between. Germline CDR1 MNHEY, CDR2 SVGAGI. This CDR3 is built from 15 residues. The sample belongs to a study of blood T cell repertoires in COVID-19. Study as a whole: Acute and convalescent COVID-19 specimens originated in the United States, Italy and Spain. PBMCs, B-cell-depleted T cells, or T cells were the source of the cDNA or gDNA that made up the material.

Authors' analysis steps: The authors estimated nucleated cell counts from reference gene primer amplification. Assay used: immunoSEQ multiplex PCR; TCRdb lists only in-frame clones, some missing. The V and J calls and clone size were taken over from that table, and D and trimming were inferred from the DNA. The sample lists fewer than 200,000 clones; about 87% were seen once. The origin of this receptor is a woman aged 45-65 years with acute or convalescent COVID-19. Sequencing was performed on peripheral blood. The chain is built from TRBV6-5 and TRBJ2-7; TRBD2 might be the D (6 bases). This CDR3 reads CASSYGGDSSYEQYF. CDR3 in DNA: TGTGCCAGCAGTTATGGCGGGGATAGCTCCTACGAGCAGTACTTC.